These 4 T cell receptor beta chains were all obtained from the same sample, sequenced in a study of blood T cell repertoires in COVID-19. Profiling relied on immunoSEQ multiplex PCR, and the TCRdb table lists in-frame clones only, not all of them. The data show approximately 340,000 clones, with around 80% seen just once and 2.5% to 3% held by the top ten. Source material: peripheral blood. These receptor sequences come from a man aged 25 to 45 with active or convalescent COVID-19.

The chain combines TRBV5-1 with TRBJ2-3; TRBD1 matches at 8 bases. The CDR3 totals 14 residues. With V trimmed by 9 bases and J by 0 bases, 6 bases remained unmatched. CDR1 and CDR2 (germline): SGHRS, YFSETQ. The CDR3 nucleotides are TGCGCCACAGGGCGGACAGGGAGCACAGATACGCAGTATTTT. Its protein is CATGRTGSTDTQYF.

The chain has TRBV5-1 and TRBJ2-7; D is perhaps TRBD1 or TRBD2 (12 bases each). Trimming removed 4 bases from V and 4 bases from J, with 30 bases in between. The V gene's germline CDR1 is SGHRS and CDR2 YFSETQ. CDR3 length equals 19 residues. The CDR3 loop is CASSPPGQGATSGSYEQYF. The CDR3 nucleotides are TGCGCCAGCAGCCCCCCGGGACAGGGGGCGACTAGCGGGAGTTACGAGCAGTACTTC.

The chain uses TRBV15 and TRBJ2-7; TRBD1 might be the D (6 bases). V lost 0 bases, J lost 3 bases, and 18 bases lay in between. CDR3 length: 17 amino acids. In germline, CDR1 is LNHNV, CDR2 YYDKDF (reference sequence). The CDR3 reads CATSRDGGRGIIYEQYF. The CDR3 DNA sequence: TGTGCCACCAGCAGAGATGGTGGCAGGGGCATAATCTACGAGCAGTACTTC. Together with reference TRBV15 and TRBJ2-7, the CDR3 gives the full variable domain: DAMVIQNPRYQVTQFGKPVTLSCSQTLNHNVMYWYQQKSSQAPKLLFHYYDKDFNNEADTPDNFQSRRPNTSFCFLDIRSPGLGDTAMYLCATSRDGGRGIIYEQYFGPGTRLTVT.

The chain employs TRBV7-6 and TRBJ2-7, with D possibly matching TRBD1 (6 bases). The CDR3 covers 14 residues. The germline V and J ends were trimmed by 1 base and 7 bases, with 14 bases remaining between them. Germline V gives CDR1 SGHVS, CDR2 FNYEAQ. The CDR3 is CASSLGTELREQYF. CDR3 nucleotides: TGTGCCAGCAGCTTAGGGACAGAATTGAGAGAGCAGTACTTC.